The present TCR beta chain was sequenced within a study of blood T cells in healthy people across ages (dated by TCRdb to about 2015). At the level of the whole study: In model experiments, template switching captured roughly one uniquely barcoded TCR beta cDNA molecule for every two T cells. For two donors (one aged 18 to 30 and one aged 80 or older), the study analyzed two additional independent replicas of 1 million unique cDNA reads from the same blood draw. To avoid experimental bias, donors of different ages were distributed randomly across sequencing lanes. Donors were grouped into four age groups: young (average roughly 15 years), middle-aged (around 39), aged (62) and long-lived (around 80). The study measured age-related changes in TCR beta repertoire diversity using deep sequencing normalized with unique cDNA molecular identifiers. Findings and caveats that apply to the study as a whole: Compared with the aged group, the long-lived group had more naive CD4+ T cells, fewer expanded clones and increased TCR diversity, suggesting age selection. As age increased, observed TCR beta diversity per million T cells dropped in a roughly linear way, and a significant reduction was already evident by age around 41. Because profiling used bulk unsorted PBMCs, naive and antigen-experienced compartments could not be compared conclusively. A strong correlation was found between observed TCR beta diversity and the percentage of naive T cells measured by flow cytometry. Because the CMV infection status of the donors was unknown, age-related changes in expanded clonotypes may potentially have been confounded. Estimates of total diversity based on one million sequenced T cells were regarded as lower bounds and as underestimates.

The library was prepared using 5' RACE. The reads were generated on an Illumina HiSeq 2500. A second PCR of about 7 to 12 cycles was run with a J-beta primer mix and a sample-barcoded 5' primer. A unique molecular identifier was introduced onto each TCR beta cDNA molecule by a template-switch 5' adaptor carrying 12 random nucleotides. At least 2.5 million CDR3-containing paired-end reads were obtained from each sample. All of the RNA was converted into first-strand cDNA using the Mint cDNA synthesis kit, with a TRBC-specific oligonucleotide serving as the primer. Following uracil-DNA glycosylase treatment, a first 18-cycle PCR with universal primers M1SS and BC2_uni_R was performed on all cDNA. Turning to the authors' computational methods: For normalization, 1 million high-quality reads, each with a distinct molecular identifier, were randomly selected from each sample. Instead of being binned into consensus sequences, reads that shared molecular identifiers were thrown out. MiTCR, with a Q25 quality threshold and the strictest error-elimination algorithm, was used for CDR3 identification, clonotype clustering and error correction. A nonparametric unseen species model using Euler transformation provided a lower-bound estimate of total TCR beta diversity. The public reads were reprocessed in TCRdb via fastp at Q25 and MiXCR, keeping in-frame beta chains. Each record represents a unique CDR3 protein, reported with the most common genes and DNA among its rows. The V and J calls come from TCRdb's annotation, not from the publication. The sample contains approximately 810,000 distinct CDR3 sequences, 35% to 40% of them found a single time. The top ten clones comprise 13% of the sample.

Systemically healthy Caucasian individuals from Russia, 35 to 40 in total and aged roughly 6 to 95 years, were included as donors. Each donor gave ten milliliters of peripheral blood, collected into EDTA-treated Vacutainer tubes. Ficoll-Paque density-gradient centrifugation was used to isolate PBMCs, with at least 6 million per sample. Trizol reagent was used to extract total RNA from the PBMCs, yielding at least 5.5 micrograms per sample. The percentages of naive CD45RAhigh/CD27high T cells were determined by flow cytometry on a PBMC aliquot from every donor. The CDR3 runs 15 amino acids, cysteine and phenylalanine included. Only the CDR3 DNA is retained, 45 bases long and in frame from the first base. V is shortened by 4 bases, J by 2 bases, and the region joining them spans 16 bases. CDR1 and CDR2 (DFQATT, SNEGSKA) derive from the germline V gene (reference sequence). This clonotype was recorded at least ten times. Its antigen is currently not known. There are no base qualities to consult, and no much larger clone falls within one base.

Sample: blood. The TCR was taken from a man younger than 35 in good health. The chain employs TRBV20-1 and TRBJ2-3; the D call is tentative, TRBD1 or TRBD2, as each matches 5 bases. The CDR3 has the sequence CSATFMRGLTDTQYF. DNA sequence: TGCAGTGCTACTTTTATGAGGGGCCTCACAGATACGCAGTATTTT.